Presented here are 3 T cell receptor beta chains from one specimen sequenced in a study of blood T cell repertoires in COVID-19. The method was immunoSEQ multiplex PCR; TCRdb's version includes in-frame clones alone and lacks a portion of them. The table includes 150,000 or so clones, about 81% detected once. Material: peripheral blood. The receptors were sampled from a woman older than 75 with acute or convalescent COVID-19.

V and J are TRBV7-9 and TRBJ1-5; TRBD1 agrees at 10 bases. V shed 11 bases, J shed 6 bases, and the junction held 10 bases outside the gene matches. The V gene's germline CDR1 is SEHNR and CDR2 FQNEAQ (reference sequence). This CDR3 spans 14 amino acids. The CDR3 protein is CAGQGTGVGQPQHF. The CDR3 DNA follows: TGTGCCGGACAAGGGACAGGGGTTGGTCAGCCCCAGCATTTT. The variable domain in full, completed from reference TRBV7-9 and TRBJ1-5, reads DTGVSQNPRHKITKRGQNVTFRCDPISEHNRLYWYRQTLGQGPEFLTYFQNEAQLEKSRLLSDRFSAERPKGSFSTLEIQRTEQGDSAMYLCAGQGTGVGQPQHFGDGTRLSIL.

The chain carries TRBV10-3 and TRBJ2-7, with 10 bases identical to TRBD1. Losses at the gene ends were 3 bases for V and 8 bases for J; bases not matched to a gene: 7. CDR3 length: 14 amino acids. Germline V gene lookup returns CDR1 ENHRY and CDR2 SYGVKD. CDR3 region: CAISEGGTGVQQYF. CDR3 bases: TGTGCCATCAGTGAAGGGGGGACAGGGGTTCAGCAGTACTTC.

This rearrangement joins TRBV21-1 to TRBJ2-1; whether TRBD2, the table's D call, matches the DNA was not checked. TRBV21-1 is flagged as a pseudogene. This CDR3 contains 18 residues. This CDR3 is CASSSRGRGRGSYNEQFF. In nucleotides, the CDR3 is TGTGCCAGCAGCTCCCGAGGGCGCGGGAGGGGGTCCTACAATGAGCAGTTCTTC.